This T cell receptor (beta chain) was retrieved from a study of T cells after yellow fever vaccination. The wider study: The SMART-Seq v4 Ultra Low Input method served to prepare the low-cell-number fractions.

This clonotype was observed once. The antigen is undetermined. TCRdb recomputed calls from the 5' RACE reads with MiXCR, one row per CDR3 protein. The sample has 360,000 or so distinct CDR3 sequences, more than 9% seen once. Whole-study results and caveats: FACS-sorted repertoires could harbor abundant contaminating bulk-population clonotypes. A secondary response was less intense yet reached its peak sooner, at day 5 versus 15. Re-detected after boosting: most primary clones, 96% of CD4 and under 90% of CD8.

The receptor was isolated from a man in his late teens or twenties who received the YFV17D yellow fever vaccine. Sequences were derived from PBMCs, sampled on the day of the first yellow fever vaccination.

DNA for the CDR3: TGCAGCGTTGGCGGGGGTCGGAACACCGGGGAGCTGTTTTTT. Translation: CSVGGGRNTGELFF. The rearrangement links TRBV29-1 to TRBJ2-2, with TRBD2 identical over 7 bases. The germline CDR1 and CDR2 sequences are SQVTM and ANQGSEA. The CDR3 is 14 amino acids. V lost 4 bases and J lost 1; bases outside the gene matches: 3.